The subject of this entry is one TCR beta chain. This entry belongs to a study of cytotoxic CD8 clonotypes in ibrutinib-treated CLL. Sequencing used immunoSEQ multiplex PCR; TCRdb keeps in-frame clones, though not all of them. The sample consists of approximately 130,000 clones, 84% of them appearing once. Germline CDR1 and CDR2: WSHSY and SAAADI. The CDR3 covers 17 residues. Between the trimmed V and J ends, which lost 1 base and 6 bases, there was a span of 21 bases. The receptor was derived from a human donor with chronic lymphocytic leukemia. V and J are TRBV10-2 and TRBJ1-1; weak D call: TRBD1 (5 bases). Sequencing used PBMCs, obtained after 24 months of ibrutinib treatment. CDR3 in amino acids: CASSEWVGPLPRSEAFF. The CDR3, as DNA: TGCGCCAGCAGTGAGTGGGTGGGACCCCTCCCTCGATCTGAAGCTTTCTTT.